This T cell receptor beta chain was captured in a study of blood T cell repertoires in COVID-19. Study-level background: Sources were T cells, B-cell-depleted T cells, or PBMCs; the material itself was cDNA or gDNA.

Authors' analysis steps: Amplification of reference gene primers provided the estimated nucleated cell counts. TCRdb's table, derived via immunoSEQ multiplex PCR, lists solely in-frame clones and lacks some. V, J and clone size are those of that table, while D and trimming were read from the DNA. The sample yields about 120,000 clones, approximately 91% seen once. Sequencing was done on a sample of peripheral blood. This TCR derives from a woman older than 75 with acute or convalescent COVID-19.

CDR3 in DNA: TGCGCCAGCAGCTTAGCGGGGTCACAAGAGACCCAGTACTTC. Translating gives CASSLAGSQETQYF. The rearrangement joins TRBV5-1 to TRBJ2-5, with 7 bases that match TRBD2. The CDR3 is 14 residues long. J was trimmed by 2 bases and V by 2 bases; bases with no gene match: 3. The germline gives CDR1 SGHRS, CDR2 YFSETQ.